The rows below give T cell receptor beta chains drawn from one sample of a study of T cell responses to AZD1222 COVID-19 vaccine. The method was immunoSEQ multiplex PCR; TCRdb's version includes in-frame clones alone and lacks a portion of them. The sample records over 120,000 clones, roughly 93% being singletons. The sequencing used peripheral blood, collected on day 0 of AZD1222 vaccination. The source of these receptors is an adult in good health. Both conserved end residues are part of each CDR3. Fields, in order: V gene, clone size, CDR3 protein. A row's size may be missing; if present it is once, few, many or a size class.

v_gene: TRBV30; abundance: -; CDR3aa: CAWSVLAGGLEAYEQYF
v_gene: TRBV7-9; abundance: -; CDR3aa: CASSLMAGNTEAFF
v_gene: TRBV2; abundance: -; CDR3aa: CASSLLGQGALDGYTF
v_gene: TRBV30; abundance: -; CDR3aa: CAWSGLAGNEQFF
v_gene: TRBV29-1; abundance: -; CDR3aa: CSSRGTSGLVDTQYF
v_gene: TRBV25-1; abundance: -; CDR3aa: CASSSTGGYQPQHF
v_gene: TRBV28; abundance: -; CDR3aa: CASRQPLNTEAFF
v_gene: TRBV21-1; abundance: -; CDR3aa: CASSKARGLAVPLSYNEQFF
v_gene: TRBV7-8; abundance: -; CDR3aa: CASSTLGDTIYF
v_gene: TRBV21-1; abundance: -; CDR3aa: CASSKVREWGNQPQHF
v_gene: TRBV19; abundance: -; CDR3aa: CASSMSSGRQETQYF
v_gene: TRBV19; abundance: -; CDR3aa: CASSRGGLAGSWEQFF
v_gene: TRBV6-1; abundance: -; CDR3aa: CASSEVESDQPQHF
v_gene: TRBV4-2; abundance: -; CDR3aa: CASSQVSLGLAGGPDNEQFF
v_gene: TRBV11-2; abundance: -; CDR3aa: CASSLGQTFTDTQYF
v_gene: TRBV5-1; abundance: -; CDR3aa: CASSDQVAGANVLTF
v_gene: TRBV30; abundance: -; CDR3aa: CAWSAGPRHGYTF
v_gene: TRBV6-5; abundance: -; CDR3aa: CASSPTMEEGEKLFF
v_gene: TRBV20-1; abundance: once; CDR3aa: CSASRGGGNTGELFF
v_gene: TRBV19; abundance: -; CDR3aa: CASSNHSTGRGYTF
v_gene: TRBV14; abundance: -; CDR3aa: CASSQDLGTGNTIYF
v_gene: TRBV10-3; abundance: -; CDR3aa: CAISEKAGGRETQYF
v_gene: TRBV19; abundance: -; CDR3aa: CASSFRRDRTNSPLHF
v_gene: TRBV7-3; abundance: -; CDR3aa: CASSLTRGFPGDYSGANVLTF
v_gene: TRBV2; abundance: -; CDR3aa: CASSDDRVTEAFF
v_gene: TRBV24-1; abundance: -; CDR3aa: CATRGTLHEQFF
v_gene: TRBV19; abundance: once; CDR3aa: CASSTGRITNYGYTF
v_gene: TRBV2; abundance: -; CDR3aa: CATGTAPFSYNEQFF
v_gene: TRBV5-1; abundance: -; CDR3aa: CASSLTGGFRLGEAFF
v_gene: TRBV28; abundance: -; CDR3aa: CASSLGHSYTGELFF
v_gene: TRBV27; abundance: -; CDR3aa: CASSPSRQGRYSNQPQHF
v_gene: TRBV7-3; abundance: -; CDR3aa: CASSRGNGDTEAFF
v_gene: TRBV4-1; abundance: -; CDR3aa: CASSQLQANSGNTIYF
v_gene: TRBV19; abundance: -; CDR3aa: CASSRQGAMRYSNQPQHF
v_gene: TRBV5-6; abundance: -; CDR3aa: CASSSGQDYEQYF
v_gene: TRBV10-3; abundance: -; CDR3aa: CAISEPSTSTEAFF
v_gene: TRBV19; abundance: -; CDR3aa: CASSKTVNEKLFF
v_gene: TRBV10-3; abundance: -; CDR3aa: CAINAGTTGELFF
v_gene: TRBV30; abundance: -; CDR3aa: CACTPDRGNTEAFF
v_gene: TRBV19; abundance: once; CDR3aa: CASSINGNEQFF
v_gene: TRBV6-2/TRBV6-3; abundance: -; CDR3aa: CASSPRFTYEQYF